A single sample gave rise to the 29 T cell receptor beta chains below, sequenced in a study of human T cells and chemical hapten exposure (dated by TCRdb to 2020 to 2022). Sample time point, as interpreted from the label and publication: healthy volunteer bleed at 2 weeks. Total RNA was extracted from unfractionated whole blood that had been collected in Tempus Blood RNA tubes. The library was made by RACE. The listed sequencing device is NextSeq 500. The raw public reads went through TCRdb reprocessing: fastp at Q25, MiXCR clone calling, in-frame beta chains kept. Identical CDR3 protein sequences are pooled into one entry, listed with their most common genes and DNA. The sample has some 93,000 distinct CDR3 sequences on record, approximately 8.2% of them singletons. The ten largest clonotypes hold 2.9% of the sample. Sequenced: whole blood. The source is a female donor in good health. Some clones in this sample may be carry-over from other donors' samples.

This chain connects TRBV15 to TRBJ2-5; D gene uncertain. V lost 1 base and J 2 bases, leaving 8 bases between the germline ends. This CDR3 has 14 amino acids. From germline, CDR1 is LNHNV and CDR2 YYDKDF (reference sequence). CDR3 DNA: TGTGCCACCAGCAGAGTAGCAGGACAAGAGACCCAGTACTTC. It codes for CATSRVAGQETQYF.

The rearrangement links TRBV29-1 to TRBJ2-1; TRBD1 aligns across 7 bases. V lost 0 bases, J lost 1 base, and 6 bases stayed unmatched. Germline assignment: CDR1 SQVTM and CDR2 ANQGSEA. There are 16 residues in the CDR3. CDR3 coding DNA: TGCAGCGTTGAAGATCCCGACAGGGAATCCTACAATGAGCAGTTCTTC. As protein: CSVEDPDRESYNEQFF.

The chain has TRBV11-2 and TRBJ2-7; 7 bases are a match to TRBD2. This CDR3 is built from 15 residues. Looked up from germline, CDR1 is SGHAT and CDR2 is FQNNGV. J gave up 2 bases and V 0 bases, and 4 bases lay outside the gene matches. The DNA for the CDR3 is TGTGCCAGCAGCTTAGATCCCCTAGCGGCCTACGAGCAGTACTTC. Its translation is CASSLDPLAAYEQYF. Drawing the rest from reference TRBV11-2 and TRBJ2-7, the complete variable domain is EAGVAQSPRYKIIEKRQSVAFWCNPISGHATLYWYQQILGQGPKLLIQFQNNGVVDDSQLPKDRFSAERLKGVDSTLKIQPAKLEDSAVYLCASSLDPLAAYEQYFGPGTRLTVT.

In this sample, this clonotype turned up a few times. The chain recombines TRBV27 with TRBJ1-2; 8 nucleotides match TRBD1. The CDR3 has 16 residues. From germline, CDR1 is MNHEY and CDR2 SMNVEV (reference sequence). Germline trimming cut 0 bases from V and 2 bases from J; bases unmatched to any gene: 5. Here the CDR3 reads CASSLSVDRVNYGYTF. The CDR3 bases are TGTGCCAGCAGTTTATCGGTGGACAGGGTAAACTATGGCTACACCTTC.

This clonotype was found many times. This chain's CDR3 is CASSQSTGVDTQYF. In DNA form, the CDR3 reads TGCGCCAGCAGCCAGTCAACAGGGGTCGATACGCAGTATTTT. The chain carries TRBV4-1 and TRBJ2-3; 7 bases fit TRBD1. V shed 3 bases, J shed 6 bases, and the junction held 6 bases outside the gene matches. Germline values: CDR1 MGHRA, CDR2 YSYEKL. This CDR3 has 14 amino acids.

This chain connects TRBV28 to TRBJ2-7; D is unresolved. The CDR3 extends over 13 amino acids. The germline V gene has CDR1 MDHEN and CDR2 SYDVKM. Trimming took off 6 bases at V and 1 base at J, with 10 bases between the two ends. Here the CDR3 DNA reads TGTGCCAGCAGAGACGGGTATTCCTACGAGCAGTACTTC. Residues: CASRDGYSYEQYF.

This clonotype was recorded a few times. The chain has TRBV5-1 and TRBJ1-5; the D gene is possibly TRBD1 (5 bases). Looked up from germline, CDR1 is SGHRS and CDR2 is YFSETQ. CDR3 size: 14 residues. Trimming left V 0 bases short and J 7 bases short, with 11 bases between. This CDR3 is CASSLAQDAQPQHF. As DNA, the CDR3 is TGCGCCAGCAGCTTGGCACAGGACGCGCAGCCCCAGCATTTT.

In its sample, this clonotype was seen a few times. The V and J genes are TRBV27 and TRBJ2-7; the D is unclear. CDR1 is MNHEY and CDR2 is SMNVEV in the germline V gene (reference sequence). Between the trimmed V and J ends, which lost 0 bases and 7 bases, there was a span of 10 bases. The CDR3 consists of 13 residues. Here the CDR3 reads CASSLSWSGEQYF. CDR3 nucleotides: TGTGCCAGCAGTTTATCGTGGTCCGGGGAGCAGTACTTC.

The chain links TRBV28 to TRBJ1-5; D unclear. Trimming took 6 bases from V and 6 from J, leaving 9 bases between them. Germline V gene data show CDR1 as MDHEN and CDR2 as SYDVKM. The CDR3 has 12 residues. CDR3: CASSMNPQPQHF. Here the CDR3 DNA reads TGTGCCAGCAGCATGAATCCTCAGCCCCAGCATTTT.

This clonotype was observed at least ten times. The chain couples TRBV2 to TRBJ2-7; 7 nucleotides match TRBD2. Trimming removed 4 bases from V and 5 bases from J; junction bases left unmatched: 8. The germline CDR1 and CDR2 sequences are SNHLY and FYNNEI. This CDR3 comprises 14 residues. The CDR3 DNA reads TGTGCCAGCAGTGGGACTAGGGTGTCGGACGAGCAGTACTTC. Translated, it gives CASSGTRVSDEQYF.

This clonotype has a handful of counts. The rearrangement links TRBV3-1 to TRBJ1-3; D not certain. Germline V lookup: CDR1 LGHDT, CDR2 YNNKEL (reference sequence). This CDR3 has 14 amino acids. V lost 0 bases to trimming and J lost 0 bases, with 3 bases between them. The CDR3 loop is CASSQDSSGNTIYF. In DNA, the CDR3 is TGTGCCAGCAGCCAAGACAGCTCTGGAAACACCATATATTTT.

This clonotype was picked up a small number of times. V gene TRBV2 combines with J gene TRBJ1-6; 7 bases fit TRBD1. V shed 2 bases, J shed 9 bases, and the junction held 7 bases outside the gene matches. This CDR3 is 15 amino acids long. Germline CDR1 reads SNHLY; CDR2 reads FYNNEI. CDR3 protein: CASSESQGTVSPLHF. The DNA of the CDR3 is TGTGCCAGCAGTGAATCACAGGGGACGGTTTCACCCCTCCACTTT.

This clonotype occurred a few times. V is TRBV19 and J is TRBJ2-1; the match to TRBD2 covers 13 bases. Germline-derived CDR1 and CDR2 are LNHDA and SQIVND (reference sequence). With 2 bases clipped from V and 6 bases from J, the junction kept 4 bases outside the gene matches. This CDR3 comprises 16 residues. For the CDR3, the DNA is TGTGCCAGTAGTATACCGACTAGCGGGAGGAGCAATGAGCAGTTCTTC. It specifies CASSIPTSGRSNEQFF.

This clonotype was counted between two and nine times. The CDR3 loop reads CASLNGNLYEQYF. The DNA of the CDR3 is TGTGCCAGCCTGAACGGGAATCTCTACGAGCAGTACTTC. V is TRBV6-2 or TRBV6-3 and J is TRBJ2-7, with a tentative D call TRBD2 (5 bases). CDR1 and CDR2 (germline): MNHEY, SVGEGT. Trimming removed 8 bases at V and 3 bases at J, with 14 bases between. The CDR3 contains 13 residues.

In its sample, this clonotype was seen once. For the CDR3, the DNA is TGTGCCAGCAGTTCAACCGGGACACTCAACACCGGGGAGCTGTTTTTT. Translated, it gives CASSSTGTLNTGELFF. This rearrangement joins TRBV12-3 or TRBV12-4 to TRBJ2-2; TRBD1 might be the D (6 bases). The V end was cut by 4 bases, the J end by 2 bases, with 14 bases between. CDR3 length equals 16 residues.

This clonotype has more than one count but fewer than ten. The DNA of the CDR3 is TGTGCCAGCAGTCCCACCGGGGGCACTGAAGCTTTCTTT. This gives the protein CASSPTGGTEAFF. The V gene is TRBV7-2, the J gene TRBJ1-1, with D possibly being TRBD1 (5 bases). Germline V CDR1 and CDR2: SGHTA, FQGNSA. The CDR3 covers 13 residues. The V end lost 6 bases, the J end lost 4 bases, and 12 bases lay between the germline ends.

This clonotype was observed a few times. CDR3 bases: TGCGCCAGCAGCCCATATATTACAGGGGAGAACACTGAAGCTTTCTTT. Amino acids: CASSPYITGENTEAFF. The V and J genes are TRBV5-1 and TRBJ1-1; 7 nucleotides align to TRBD1. CDR1 is SGHRS, CDR2 YFSETQ, per germline. Trimming cost V 4 bases and J 1 base; bases outside gene matches: 10. This CDR3 has 16 residues.

This clonotype was detected only a few times. In DNA, the CDR3 is TGTGCCAGCAGCATAGGCGGGACGGACTCCTACGAGCAGTACTTC. This gives the protein CASSIGGTDSYEQYF. The chain links TRBV7-2 to TRBJ2-7; D possibly corresponds to TRBD2 (6 bases). Trimming shortened V by 5 bases and J by 0 bases, and 14 bases separated the two germline ends. Germline CDR1 SGHTA, CDR2 FQGNSA. The CDR3 totals 15 residues.

There are many counts of this clonotype. The chain joins TRBV5-5 to TRBJ1-1; D remains ambiguous. Trimming removed 7 bases from V and 0 bases from J, with 7 bases in between. CDR3 length: 12 amino acids. CDR1 and CDR2 from the germline V gene are SGHKS and YYEKEE (reference sequence). The CDR3 DNA sequence: TGTGCCAGCCGAGAGTTGAACACTGAAGCTTTCTTT. Protein product: CASRELNTEAFF.

This clonotype occurred a few times. The chain combines TRBV29-1 with TRBJ2-1; D might be TRBD1 (6 bases). The length of the CDR3 is 12 residues. Germline-derived CDR1 and CDR2 are SQVTM and ANQGSEA. Trimming pared 6 bases from V and 6 bases from J, leaving 12 bases between. CDR3 protein: CSVIQGINEQFF. The CDR3 DNA follows: TGCAGCGTGATACAGGGTATCAATGAGCAGTTCTTC.

This clonotype was recorded a few times. The V gene is TRBV7-9, the J gene TRBJ2-3, with TRBD1 matching over 8 bases. The CDR3 runs to 18 residues. Germline CDR1 SEHNR, CDR2 FQNEAQ (reference sequence). Unmatched junction bases numbered 14, after V lost 2 bases and J lost 4 bases. CDR3 sequence reads: CASSLPRRRTGLPDTQYF. The CDR3 DNA is TGTGCCAGCAGCTTACCCCGAAGGAGGACAGGGCTCCCAGATACGCAGTATTTT. The variable domain in full, with the rest retrieved from reference TRBV7-9 and TRBJ2-3, is DTGVSQNPRHKITKRGQNVTFRCDPISEHNRLYWYRQTLGQGPEFLTYFQNEAQLEKSRLLSDRFSAERPKGSFSTLEIQRTEQGDSAMYLCASSLPRRRTGLPDTQYFGPGTRLTVL.

This clonotype was picked up a small number of times. The DNA for the CDR3 is TGTGCCAGCAGCCGAGGGACAGGGGCGTCCTACGAGCAGTACTTC. The encoded protein is CASSRGTGASYEQYF. The chain is built from TRBV28 and TRBJ2-7, with 10 bases aligning to TRBD1. With 6 bases clipped from V and 1 base from J, the junction kept 6 bases outside the gene matches. This CDR3 contains 15 residues. Per the germline V gene, CDR1 is MDHEN and CDR2 is SYDVKM.

There are many counts of this clonotype. The chain is built from TRBV20-1 and TRBJ2-5; no reliable D call. Germline values: CDR1 DFQATT, CDR2 SNEGSKA (reference sequence). With 0 bases removed from V and 5 bases from J, the gap between germline ends came to 10 bases. This CDR3 region has 13 residues. The CDR3 region is CSARDRRVETQYF. DNA for the CDR3: TGCAGTGCTAGAGATCGAAGGGTGGAGACCCAGTACTTC.

This clonotype showed up just a few times. CDR3 nucleotide sequence: TGTGCCAGCAGTTTTGTCGGGATAGATACGCAGTATTTT. Protein sequence: CASSFVGIDTQYF. The rearrangement uses TRBV27 and TRBJ2-3, with a possible D match to TRBD2 (5 bases). This CDR3 comprises 13 residues. With 3 bases removed from V and 5 bases from J, the gap between germline ends came to 9 bases. Per the germline V gene, CDR1 is MNHEY and CDR2 is SMNVEV (reference sequence).

This clonotype was seen ten or more times. The rearrangement links TRBV27 to TRBJ2-3; D gene uncertain. Germline CDR1 is MNHEY and CDR2 is SMNVEV (reference sequence). The length of the CDR3 is 12 residues. V gave up 3 bases and J gave up 5 bases, with 6 bases separating them. The CDR3 protein is CASSFIGDTQYF. The DNA of the CDR3 is TGTGCCAGCAGTTTTATAGGAGATACGCAGTATTTT.

This rearrangement joins TRBV9 to TRBJ2-2; the D gene is possibly TRBD2 (5 bases). Germline values: CDR1 SGDLS, CDR2 YYNGEE. Trimming cost V 5 bases and J 4 bases, with 6 bases left between them. The CDR3 runs to 12 residues. CDR3 sequence: CASRAGTGELFF. CDR3 DNA sequence: TGTGCCAGCAGGGCGGGCACCGGGGAGCTGTTTTTT.

This clonotype was recorded many times. V is TRBV30 and J is TRBJ1-1; no reliable D call. The germline V and J ends were trimmed by 0 bases and 0 bases, with 11 bases remaining between them. The CDR3 contains 15 residues. Germline values: CDR1 GTSNPN, CDR2 SVGIG (reference sequence). CDR3 DNA sequence: TGTGCCTGGAGTGTAGCGGCAGGAATGAACACTGAAGCTTTCTTT. It encodes CAWSVAAGMNTEAFF.

This clonotype has a count of ten or more. The chain is built from TRBV29-1 and TRBJ2-2; D gene unclear. The germline CDR1 and CDR2 sequences are SQVTM and ANQGSEA. CDR3 size: 13 residues. The V gene lost 0 bases and the J gene lost 4 bases, with 6 bases spanning the gap. In nucleotides, the CDR3 is TGCAGCGTTGAAGAAAGTGTCACCGGGGAGCTGTTTTTT. This gives the protein CSVEESVTGELFF.

A few counts support this clonotype. The chain employs TRBV14 and TRBJ2-1; D perhaps matches TRBD2 (5 bases). The CDR3 extends over 15 amino acids. V lost 4 bases to trimming and J lost 8 bases, with 18 bases between them. Germline values: CDR1 SGHDN, CDR2 FVKESK. CDR3 residues: CASSLSRPTIHEQFF. The CDR3 DNA reads TGTGCCAGCAGCCTCTCACGGCCGACTATCCATGAGCAGTTCTTC.